The clone carrying this T cell receptor beta chain was seen many times. Antigen unknown. The record originates from a study of CD8 T cells in ankylosing spondylitis. The CDR3 is made up of 14 amino acids. In germline, CDR1 is SGDLS, CDR2 YYNGEE. Trimming took 4 bases from V and 3 from J, leaving 13 bases between them. General study findings and limits: One TCR beta motif, made up of about 8 highly homologous variants, appeared characteristic of ankylosing spondylitis blood.

Each TCR beta library was made by quantitative 5'-RACE that incorporated molecular barcodes. TCRdb reprocessed the 5' RACE reads via MiXCR and lists one record per CDR3 protein. The sample consists of more than 400,000 distinct CDR3 sequences, less than 6% of them appearing once. Sequenced material: blood, either unsorted or a sorted T cell fraction (not recorded which). The origin of this receptor is a male donor with ankylosing spondylitis. The chain links TRBV9 to TRBJ2-5; unclear D gene. The CDR3 reads CASSPSHLEETQYF. CDR3 bases: TGTGCCAGCAGCCCGAGCCACTTAGAAGAGACCCAGTACTTC. The full variable domain, in which reference TRBV9 and TRBJ2-5 provide the parts outside the CDR3, is DSGVTQTPKHLITATGQRVTLRCSPRSGDLSVYWYQQSLDQGLQFLIQYYNGEERAKGNILERFSAQQFPDLHSELNLSSLELGDSALYFCASSPSHLEETQYFGPGTRLLVL.